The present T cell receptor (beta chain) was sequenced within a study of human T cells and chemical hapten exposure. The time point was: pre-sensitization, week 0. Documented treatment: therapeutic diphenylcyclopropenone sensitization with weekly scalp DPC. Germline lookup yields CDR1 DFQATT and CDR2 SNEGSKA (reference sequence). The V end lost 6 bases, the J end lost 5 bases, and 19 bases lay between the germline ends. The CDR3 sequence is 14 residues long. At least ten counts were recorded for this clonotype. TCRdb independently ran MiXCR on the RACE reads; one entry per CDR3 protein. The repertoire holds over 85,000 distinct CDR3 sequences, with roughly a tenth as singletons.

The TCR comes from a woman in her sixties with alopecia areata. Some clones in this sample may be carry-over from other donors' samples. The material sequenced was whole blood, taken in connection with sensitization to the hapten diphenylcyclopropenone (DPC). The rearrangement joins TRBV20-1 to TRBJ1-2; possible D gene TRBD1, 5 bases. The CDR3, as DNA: TGCAGTGCCCGCAACGAGGGGATTCTTTATGGCTACACCTTC. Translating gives CSARNEGILYGYTF.